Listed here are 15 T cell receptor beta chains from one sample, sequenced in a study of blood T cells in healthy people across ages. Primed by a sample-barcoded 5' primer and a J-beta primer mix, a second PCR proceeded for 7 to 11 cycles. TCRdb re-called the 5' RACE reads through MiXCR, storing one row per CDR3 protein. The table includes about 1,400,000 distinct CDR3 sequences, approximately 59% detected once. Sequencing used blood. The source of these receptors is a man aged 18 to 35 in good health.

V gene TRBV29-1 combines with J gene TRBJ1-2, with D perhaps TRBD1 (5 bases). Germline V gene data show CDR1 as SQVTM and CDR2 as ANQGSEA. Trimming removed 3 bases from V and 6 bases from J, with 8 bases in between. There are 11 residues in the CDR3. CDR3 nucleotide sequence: TGCAGCGTTGATCGGGGACATGGCTACACCTTC. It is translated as CSVDRGHGYTF.

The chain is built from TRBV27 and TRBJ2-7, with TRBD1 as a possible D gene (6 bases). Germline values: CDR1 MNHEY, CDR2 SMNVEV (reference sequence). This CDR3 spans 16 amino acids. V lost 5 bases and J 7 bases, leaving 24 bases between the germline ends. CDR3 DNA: TGTGCCAGCAGTCCACACCCGGACAGTAAGAATGGGGAGCAGTACTTC. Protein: CASSPHPDSKNGEQYF.

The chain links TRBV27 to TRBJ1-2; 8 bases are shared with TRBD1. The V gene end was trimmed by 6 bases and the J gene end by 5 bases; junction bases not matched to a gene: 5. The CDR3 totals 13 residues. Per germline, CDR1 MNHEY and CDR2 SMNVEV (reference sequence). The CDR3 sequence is CASRKTGEYGYTF. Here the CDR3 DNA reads TGTGCCAGCAGAAAGACAGGGGAATATGGCTACACCTTC.

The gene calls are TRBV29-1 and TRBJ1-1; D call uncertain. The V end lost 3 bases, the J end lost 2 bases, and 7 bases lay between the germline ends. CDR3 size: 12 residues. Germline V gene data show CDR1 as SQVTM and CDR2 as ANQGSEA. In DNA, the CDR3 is TGCAGCGTTGAGGAGGTCAACACTGAAGCTTTCTTT. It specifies CSVEEVNTEAFF.

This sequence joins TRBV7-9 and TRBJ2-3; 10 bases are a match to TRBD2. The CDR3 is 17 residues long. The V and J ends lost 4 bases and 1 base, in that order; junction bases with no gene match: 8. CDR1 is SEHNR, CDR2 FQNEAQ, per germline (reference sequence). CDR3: CASSSFIAGGGTDTQYF. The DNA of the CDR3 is TGTGCCAGCAGCTCCTTTATAGCGGGGGGTGGCACAGATACGCAGTATTTT.

The CDR3 spells CASRAPGQGAYEQYF. The CDR3 DNA follows: TGTGCCAGCAGAGCCCCGGGACAGGGGGCCTACGAGCAGTACTTC. V is TRBV6-6 and J is TRBJ2-7; 11 bases agree with TRBD1. This CDR3 spans 15 amino acids. Germline V gene data show CDR1 as MNHNY and CDR2 as SVGAGI (reference sequence). The junction had 6 bases not matched to a gene; V was cut back by 6 bases and J by 2 bases.

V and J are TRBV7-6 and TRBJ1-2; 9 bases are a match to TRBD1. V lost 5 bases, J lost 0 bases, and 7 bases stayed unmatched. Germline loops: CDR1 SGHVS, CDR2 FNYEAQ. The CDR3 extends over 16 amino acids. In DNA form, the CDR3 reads TGTGCCAGCAGCGTGGGGACAGGGCAAGCTAACTATGGCTACACCTTC. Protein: CASSVGTGQANYGYTF.

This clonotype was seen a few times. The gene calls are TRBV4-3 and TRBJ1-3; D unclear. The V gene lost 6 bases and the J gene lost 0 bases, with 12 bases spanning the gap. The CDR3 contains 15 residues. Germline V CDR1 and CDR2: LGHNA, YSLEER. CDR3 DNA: TGCGCCAGCAGTCTTTCTTGGCACTCTGGAAACACCATATATTTT. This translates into CASSLSWHSGNTIYF.

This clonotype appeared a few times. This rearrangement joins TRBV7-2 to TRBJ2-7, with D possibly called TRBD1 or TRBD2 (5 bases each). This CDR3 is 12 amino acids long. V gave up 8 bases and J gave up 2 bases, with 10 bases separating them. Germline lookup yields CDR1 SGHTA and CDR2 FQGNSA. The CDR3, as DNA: TGTGCCAGCCGGGACGCCACCTACGAGCAGTACTTC. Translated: CASRDATYEQYF. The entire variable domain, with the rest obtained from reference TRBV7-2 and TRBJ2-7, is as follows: GAGVSQSPSNKVTEKGKDVELRCDPISGHTALYWYRQSLGQGLEFLIYFQGNSAPDKSGLPSDRFSAERTGGSVSTLTIQRTQQEDSAVYLCASRDATYEQYFGPGTRLTVT.

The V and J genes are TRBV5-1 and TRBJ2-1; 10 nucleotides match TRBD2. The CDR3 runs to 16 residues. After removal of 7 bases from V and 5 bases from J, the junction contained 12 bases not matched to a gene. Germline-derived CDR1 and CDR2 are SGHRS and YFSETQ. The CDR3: CASQLVIAGGHNEQFF. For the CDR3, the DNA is TGCGCCAGCCAGCTTGTTATAGCGGGAGGTCACAATGAGCAGTTCTTC. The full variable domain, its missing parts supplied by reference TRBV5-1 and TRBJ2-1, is KAGVTQTPRYLIKTRGQQVTLSCSPISGHRSVSWYQQTPGQGLQFLFEYFSETQRNKGNFPGRFSGRQFSNSRSEMNVSTLELGDSALYLCASQLVIAGGHNEQFFGPGTRLTVL.

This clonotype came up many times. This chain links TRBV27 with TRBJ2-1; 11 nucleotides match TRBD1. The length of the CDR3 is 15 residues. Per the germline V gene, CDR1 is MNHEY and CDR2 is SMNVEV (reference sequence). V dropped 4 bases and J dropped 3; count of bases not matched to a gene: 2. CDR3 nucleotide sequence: TGTGCCAGCAGTTCAGGGACAGGGGGCTACAATGAGCAGTTCTTC. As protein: CASSSGTGGYNEQFF.

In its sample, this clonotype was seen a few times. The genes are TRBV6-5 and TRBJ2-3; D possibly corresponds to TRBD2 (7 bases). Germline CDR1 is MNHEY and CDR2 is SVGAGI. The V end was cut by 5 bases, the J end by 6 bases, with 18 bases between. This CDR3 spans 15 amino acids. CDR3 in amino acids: CASSALGGGYDTQYF. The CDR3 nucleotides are TGTGCCAGCAGTGCCCTCGGCGGGGGCTACGATACGCAGTATTTT.

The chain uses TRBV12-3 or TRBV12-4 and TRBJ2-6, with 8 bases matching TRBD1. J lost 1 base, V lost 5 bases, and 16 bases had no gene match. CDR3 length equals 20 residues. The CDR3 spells CASSALAPGQVFSGANVLTF. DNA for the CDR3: TGTGCCAGCAGTGCGCTCGCTCCGGGACAGGTCTTTTCTGGGGCCAACGTCCTGACTTTC.

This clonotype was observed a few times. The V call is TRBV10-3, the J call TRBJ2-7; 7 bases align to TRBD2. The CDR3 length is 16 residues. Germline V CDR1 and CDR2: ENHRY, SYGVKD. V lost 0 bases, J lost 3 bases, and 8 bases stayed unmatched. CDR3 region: CAISESKMRGSYEQYF. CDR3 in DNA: TGTGCCATCAGTGAGTCGAAAATGCGGGGGAGCTACGAGCAGTACTTC.

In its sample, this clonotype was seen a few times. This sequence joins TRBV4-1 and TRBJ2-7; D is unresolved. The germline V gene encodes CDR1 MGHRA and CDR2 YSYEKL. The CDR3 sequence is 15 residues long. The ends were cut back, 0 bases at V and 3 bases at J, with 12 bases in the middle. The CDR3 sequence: CASSQEGRLGYEQYF. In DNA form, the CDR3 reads TGCGCCAGCAGCCAAGAGGGCAGGTTGGGCTACGAGCAGTACTTC.